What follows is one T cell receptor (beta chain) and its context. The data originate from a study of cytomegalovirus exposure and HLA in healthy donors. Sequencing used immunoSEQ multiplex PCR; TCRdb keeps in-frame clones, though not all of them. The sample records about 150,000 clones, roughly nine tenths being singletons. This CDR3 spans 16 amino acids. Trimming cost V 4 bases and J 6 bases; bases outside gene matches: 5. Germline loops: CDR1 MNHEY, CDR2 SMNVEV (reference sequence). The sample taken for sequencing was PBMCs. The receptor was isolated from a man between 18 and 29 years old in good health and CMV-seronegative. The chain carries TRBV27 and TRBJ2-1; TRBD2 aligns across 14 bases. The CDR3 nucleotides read TGTGCCAGCAGTTCCGGGACTAGCGGGAGTATCAATGAGCAGTTCTTC. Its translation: CASSSGTSGSINEQFF.